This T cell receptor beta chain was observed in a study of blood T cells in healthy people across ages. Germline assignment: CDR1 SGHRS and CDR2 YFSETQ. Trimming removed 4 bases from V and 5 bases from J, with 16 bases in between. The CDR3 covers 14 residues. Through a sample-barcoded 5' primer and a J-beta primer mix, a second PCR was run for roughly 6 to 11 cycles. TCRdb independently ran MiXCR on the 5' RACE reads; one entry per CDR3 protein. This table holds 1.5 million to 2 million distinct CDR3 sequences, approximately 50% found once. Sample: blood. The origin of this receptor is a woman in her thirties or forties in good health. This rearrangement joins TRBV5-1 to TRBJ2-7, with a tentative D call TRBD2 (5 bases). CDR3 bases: TGCGCCAGCAGCCTCACGAGAGGGTCCCACGAGCAGTACTTC. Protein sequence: CASSLTRGSHEQYF. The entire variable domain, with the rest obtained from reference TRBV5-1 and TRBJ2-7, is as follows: KAGVTQTPRYLIKTRGQQVTLSCSPISGHRSVSWYQQTPGQGLQFLFEYFSETQRNKGNFPGRFSGRQFSNSRSEMNVSTLELGDSALYLCASSLTRGSHEQYFGPGTRLTVT.